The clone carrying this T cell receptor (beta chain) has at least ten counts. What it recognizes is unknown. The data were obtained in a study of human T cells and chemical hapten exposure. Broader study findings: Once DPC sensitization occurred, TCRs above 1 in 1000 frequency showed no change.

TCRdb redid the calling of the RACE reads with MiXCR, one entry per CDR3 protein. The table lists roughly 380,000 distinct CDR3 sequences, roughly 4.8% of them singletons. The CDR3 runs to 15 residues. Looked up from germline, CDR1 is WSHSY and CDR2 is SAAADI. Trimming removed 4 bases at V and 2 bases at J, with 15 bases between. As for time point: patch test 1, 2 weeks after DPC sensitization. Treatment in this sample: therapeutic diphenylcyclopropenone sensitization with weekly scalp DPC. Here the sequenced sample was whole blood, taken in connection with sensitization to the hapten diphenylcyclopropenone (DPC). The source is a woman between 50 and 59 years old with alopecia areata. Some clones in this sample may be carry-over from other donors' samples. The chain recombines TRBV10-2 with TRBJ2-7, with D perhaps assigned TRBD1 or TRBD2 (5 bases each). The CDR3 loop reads CASSGTGTGPYEQYF. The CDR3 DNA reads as TGCGCCAGCAGTGGAACCGGGACGGGGCCCTACGAGCAGTACTTC.